Following are 19 T cell receptor beta chains from one sample sequenced in a study of TET2 disruption in CD19-targeted CAR T cells. The antigens for these receptors are not known. Sample treatment: autologous CTL019 cells: CD19 CAR with 4-1BB and CD3 zeta domains. TCRdb's copy holds only in-frame clones and misses some; the assay was immunoSEQ multiplex PCR. Here the sample table reports approximately 27,000 clones. The sequenced sample was CD8- CAR+ T cells sorted from cultured blood T cells, obtained for CD19 CAR T cell therapy. Specified subset: CD8-negative CAR-positive T cells from the infusion product. The receptor set was obtained from a man between 65 and 79 years old with chronic lymphocytic leukemia.

Worth noting for this clone: The read halts 3 residues ahead of the CDR3 end, with the missing end drawn from the germline J gene. The rearrangement links TRBV3-1 (or the pseudogene TRBV3-2) to TRBJ2-5; D ambiguous. V was trimmed by 4 bases and J by 5 bases, leaving 8 bases between them. There are 12 residues in the CDR3. Germline CDR1 LGHDT, CDR2 YNNKEL (reference sequence). CDR3 sequence: CASSPLLETQYF. CDR3 DNA, as far as it was read: TGTGCCAGCAGCCCCCTCCTGGAGACC.

About this clone: The CDR3 is cut off 3 residues early in the read; its end comes from the germline J gene. The chain uses TRBV20-1 and TRBJ2-3; 9 bases line up with TRBD2. Per the germline V gene, CDR1 is DFQATT and CDR2 is SNEGSKA (reference sequence). This CDR3 is 15 amino acids long. The ends lost 0 bases at V and 4 bases at J; junction bases unmatched: 5. CDR3 region: CSARDGAGGPDTQYF. The part of the CDR3 DNA that was read is TGCAGTGCTAGAGATGGGGCGGGGGGGCCAGATACG.

As for this clone: The CDR3 goes on 3 residues after the read ends, and that part is filled in from the germline J gene. V usage is TRBV12-3 or TRBV12-4 and J usage is TRBJ2-3; 8 bases match TRBD1. The CDR3 is 15 residues long. The J segment lost 2 bases and the V segment lost 6 bases, leaving 7 bases of the junction unmatched. The CDR3 sequence is CASRAWTGPTDTQYF. CDR3 DNA (partial): TGTGCCAGCAGGGCTTGGACAGGGCCCACAGATACG.

Of note for this clone: The read halts 3 residues ahead of the CDR3 end, with the missing end drawn from the germline J gene. The rearrangement joins TRBV30 to TRBJ1-2; D unclear. CDR3 length equals 10 residues. Germline CDR1 reads GTSNPN; CDR2 reads SVGIG (reference sequence). The sequenced CDR3 bases are TGTGCCTGGAGTAGGCAGGGC. Translated: CAWSRQG. The full CDR3 is CAWSRQGYTF. Filled out from reference TRBV30 and TRBJ1-2, the complete variable domain reads SQTIHQWPATLVQPVGSPLSLECTVEGTSNPNLYWYRQAAGRGLQLLFYSVGIGQISSEVPQNLSASRPQDRQFILSSKKLLLSDSGFYLCAWSRQGYTFGSGTRLTVV.

CDR3 region: CASSMVAGPYEQYF. The CDR3 bases that were read are TGTGCCAGTAGTATGGTCGCGGGGCCCTACGAG. This chain uses TRBV19 with TRBJ2-7; possible D gene TRBD2, 6 bases. The CDR3 end lies 3 residues beyond the end of the read and is filled in from the germline J gene. Trimming removed 3 bases at V and 2 bases at J, with 11 bases between. The CDR3 covers 14 residues. CDR1 and CDR2 (germline): LNHDA, SQIVND (reference sequence).

Concerning this clone itself: The read gets to within 3 residues of the CDR3 end, and the germline J gene fills in the rest. V and J are TRBV10-1 and TRBJ1-1; D is possibly TRBD1 (6 bases). The CDR3 is 15 amino acids. CDR1 and CDR2 from the germline V gene are WNHNN and SYGVQD (reference sequence). The CDR3 protein is CASSENNLGQTVAFF. The CDR3 DNA, read in part, is TGCGCCAGCAGTGAGAATAACTTAGGACAGACCGTA.

In the case of this clone: The read ends 3 residues early relative to the CDR3; the germline J gene fills the gap. J is TRBJ2-3 and V is TRBV19; 11 nucleotides match TRBD2. The V and J ends lost 3 bases and 3 bases, in that order; junction bases with no gene match: 14. Germline values: CDR1 LNHDA, CDR2 SQIVND (reference sequence). The CDR3 spans 19 residues. The CDR3 protein is CASSMRGPIAGGQTDTQYF. CDR3 DNA, as far as it was read: TGTGCCAGTAGTATGAGGGGTCCCATAGCGGGGGGGCAGACAGATACG.

Details on this clone: Sequencing ends 3 residues short of the CDR3 end; the germline J gene provides the rest. This chain links TRBV20-1 with TRBJ1-1; TRBD1 might be the D (6 bases). Germline CDR1 is DFQATT and CDR2 is SNEGSKA (reference sequence). The CDR3 totals 15 residues. Trimming took off 0 bases at V and 0 bases at J, with 11 bases between the two ends. CDR3 residues: CSAREGHRMNTEAFF. CDR3 bases read: TGCAGTGCTAGAGAGGGACACCGAATGAACACTGAA.

As regards this clone: The read terminates 3 residues ahead of where the CDR3 ends, so the germline J gene completes it. V gene TRBV12-5 combines with J gene TRBJ1-1; TRBD1 aligns across 8 bases. Trimming at V came to 2 bases and at J to 5 bases, leaving 4 bases not matched to a gene. Germline V gene lookup returns CDR1 LGHNT and CDR2 FRNRAP. The CDR3 loop spans 14 amino acids. The sequenced part of the CDR3 DNA is TGTGCTAGTGGTTTGCAGGGGGCAGCAACTGAA. It codes for CASGLQGAATE. The full-length CDR3 reads as CASGLQGAATEAFF.

On this clone itself: The read gets to within 3 residues of the CDR3 end, and the germline J gene fills in the rest. This chain joins TRBV27 and TRBJ1-5; the D gene is possibly TRBD1 (6 bases). Germline CDR1 MNHEY, CDR2 SMNVEV (reference sequence). The V gene lost 5 bases and the J gene lost 5 bases, with 13 bases spanning the gap. The CDR3 totals 14 residues. CDR3 DNA (partial): TGTGCCAGCAGTCGTCAGGGGAGGGATCAGCCC. Translating gives CASSRQGRDQP. The entire CDR3 is CASSRQGRDQPQHF.

Concerning this clone itself: The sequence runs out 3 residues before the end of the CDR3; the remainder is reconstructed from the germline J gene. The chain has TRBV19 and TRBJ2-3; TRBD2 matches 9 bases. Trimming cost V 5 bases and J 0 bases; bases outside gene matches: 12. Looked up from germline, CDR1 is LNHDA and CDR2 is SQIVND (reference sequence). The CDR3 covers 18 residues. The part of the CDR3 DNA that was read is TGTGCCAGTAGTCCTTTAGCGGGGGCCCCGATTAGCACAGATACG. This translates into CASSPLAGAPISTDT. In full, the CDR3 reads CASSPLAGAPISTDTQYF. Full variable domain (missing parts from reference TRBV19 and TRBJ2-3): DGGITQSPKYLFRKEGQNVTLSCEQNLNHDAMYWYRQDPGQGLRLIYYSQIVNDFQKGDIAEGYSVSREKKESFPLTVTSAQKNPTAFYLCASSPLAGAPISTDTQYFGPGTRLTVL.

Regarding this clone: The read gets to within 3 residues of the CDR3 end, and the germline J gene fills in the rest. The V gene is TRBV28, the J gene TRBJ1-5; TRBD1 agrees at 7 bases. CDR3 length equals 14 residues. V lost 3 bases to trimming and J lost 7 bases; unmatched junction nucleotides: 6. Germline CDR1 and CDR2: MDHEN and SYDVKM. The CDR3 loop is CASSFRQGKQPQHF. The CDR3 DNA, read in part, is TGTGCCAGCAGTTTCCGACAGGGAAAGCAGCCC.

To note about this clone: The CDR3 end falls 3 residues outside the read, so it is completed with the germline J gene. The chain is built from TRBV27 and TRBJ1-2; a weak D match, TRBD1 (5 bases). The CDR3 sequence is 12 residues long. The germline gives CDR1 MNHEY, CDR2 SMNVEV (reference sequence). V was shortened by 4 bases and J by 7 bases, with 10 bases between the two germline ends. The sequenced part of the CDR3 DNA is TGTGCCAGCAGTTACAGGATCGGTGGC. As protein: CASSYRIGG. From start to end, the CDR3 is CASSYRIGGYTF.

About this clone: The junction and the germline gene differ at one end; a read error may be behind it. The CDR3 end falls 3 residues outside the read, so it is completed with the germline J gene. The same CDR3 can be traced to other DNA sequences in this sample. The V call is TRBV19, the J call TRBJ1-2; 7 bases agree with TRBD1. Germline CDR1 LNHDA, CDR2 SQIVND (reference sequence). The CDR3 extends over 14 amino acids. CDR3 in amino acids: CASSSQGVNYGYTF. CDR3 bases read: TGTGCCAGTAGTTCCCAGGGGGTGAACTATGGT.

As regards this clone: Read data end 3 residues before the CDR3 end; the end is taken from the germline J gene. This chain uses TRBV5-5 with TRBJ2-5; D is perhaps TRBD1 (5 bases). Germline CDR1 and CDR2: SGHKS and YYEKEE (reference sequence). The CDR3 contains 13 residues. V was trimmed by 1 base and J by 5 bases, leaving 9 bases between them. Here the CDR3 reads CASSLKGSETQYF. The sequenced part of the CDR3 DNA is TGTGCCAGCAGCTTGAAGGGGTCGGAGACC.

Remarks on this clone: The CDR3 end falls 3 residues outside the read, so it is completed with the germline J gene. The chain recombines TRBV19 with TRBJ2-1, with 9 bases lining up with TRBD2. J lost 8 bases, V lost 7 bases, and 12 bases had no gene match. The CDR3 extends over 15 amino acids. CDR1 is LNHDA and CDR2 is SQIVND in the germline V gene (reference sequence). CDR3 bases read: TGTGCCAGTACTTTCTCAGGCGGGGGGGCGTATGAG. This sequence encodes CASTFSGGGAYE. The entire CDR3 is CASTFSGGGAYEQFF.

Of note for this clone: The sequence runs out 3 residues before the end of the CDR3; the remainder is reconstructed from the germline J gene. The chain uses TRBV7-2 and TRBJ2-4, with 7 bases matching TRBD2. This CDR3 comprises 15 residues. CDR1 is SGHTA, CDR2 FQGNSA, per germline. The CDR3: CASSLAWRLAETQYF. Partial CDR3 DNA: TGTGCCAGCAGCTTAGCGTGGAGACTAGCCGAGACT.

About this clone: The read comes to an end 3 residues before the CDR3 does, leaving the germline J gene to fill in the end. V is TRBV9 and J is TRBJ2-1; TRBD2 matches at 10 bases. This CDR3 has 18 residues. Per the germline V gene, CDR1 is SGDLS and CDR2 is YYNGEE. Germline trimming cut 4 bases from V and 1 base from J; bases unmatched to any gene: 11. CDR3 in amino acids: CASSPRTSGKESYNEQFF. CDR3 DNA, as far as it was read: TGTGCCAGCAGCCCCCGGACTAGCGGAAAAGAATCCTACAATGAG.

On this clone itself: The read terminates 3 residues ahead of where the CDR3 ends, so the germline J gene completes it. The chain links TRBV11-1 to TRBJ2-5, with 7 bases aligning to TRBD2. The CDR3 consists of 14 residues. From germline, CDR1 is SGHAT and CDR2 FQDESV (reference sequence). J was trimmed by 5 bases and V by 8 bases; bases with no gene match: 11. The CDR3 reads CASGWGTTGETQYF. CDR3 bases read: TGTGCCAGCGGATGGGGGACTACGGGCGAGACC.